This T cell receptor beta chain was identified in a study of blood T cell repertoires in COVID-19. For the study at large: Samples taken during acute and convalescent COVID-19 were collected in the United States, Italy and Spain. The analysed material was cDNA or gDNA that came from T cells, B-cell-depleted T cells, or PBMCs.

The J segment lost 1 base and the V segment lost 5 bases, leaving 4 bases of the junction unmatched. Germline V CDR1 and CDR2: MNHEY, SVGAGI. CDR3 length equals 14 residues. Some clones are missing from TCRdb's copy, which holds only in-frame ones; the method was immunoSEQ multiplex PCR. The sample lists 200,000 to 250,000 clones; about nine tenths were seen once. Material: peripheral blood. This sequence was found in a man at least 80 years old with acute or convalescent COVID-19. The chain combines TRBV6-5 with TRBJ1-1; 7 bases agree with TRBD1. Here the CDR3 reads CASSNRDRNTEAFF. Written as DNA, the CDR3 is TGTGCCAGCAGTAACCGGGACAGGAACACTGAAGCTTTCTTT.